Listed below are T cell receptor beta chains from one sample, sequenced in a study. TCRdb ran MiXCR on the 5' RACE reads and lists one entry per CDR3 protein. The profile shows tens of thousands of distinct CDR3 sequences, roughly 30% of them singletons. The specimen was tumor-infiltrating memory CD4+ T cells sorted from the breast tumor. These receptor sequences come from a female donor with breast cancer. Both conserved end residues are part of each CDR3. Fields, in order: V gene, D gene, clone size, J gene, CDR3 protein, CDR3 DNA. D genes are given only for firm matches. Size is stated for part of the rows, as once, few or many counts, or as a class when the clone is expanded.

>TRBV4-3|TRBD2|.|TRBJ2-3
CASSQERPSGGITDTQYF
TGCGCCAGCAGCCAAGAGAGGCCTAGCGGGGGGATCACAGATACGCAGTATTTT
>TRBV4-2|.|few|TRBJ1-5
CASSQDRGAGDIGHYSNQPQHF
TGTGCCAGCAGCCAAGATCGGGGGGCCGGGGACATAGGCCATTATAGCAATCAGCCCCAGCATTTT
>TRBV9|.|.|TRBJ1-5
CASSVGGGEHQPQHF
TGTGCCAGCAGCGTAGGAGGGGGGGAACATCAGCCCCAGCATTTT
>TRBV3-1|TRBD2|few|TRBJ2-3
CASSRIAGNTQYF
TGTGCCAGCAGCCGGATAGCGGGTAATACGCAGTATTTT
>TRBV7-9|.|few|TRBJ2-1
CASSLSVGAREQFF
TGTGCCAGCAGCTTATCGGTGGGGGCGCGTGAGCAGTTCTTC
>TRBV4-1|.|few|TRBJ1-4
CASSLTNRDEKLFF
TGCGCCAGCAGCCTCACCAACAGGGACGAAAAACTGTTTTTT
>TRBV4-1|TRBD1|.|TRBJ1-4
CASSQDMAGGSTNEKLFF
TGCGCCAGCAGCCAAGACATGGCAGGGGGTTCAACTAATGAAAAACTGTTTTTT
>TRBV6-2/TRBV6-3|.|.|TRBJ1-5
CASRSTSNQPQHF
TGTGCCAGCAGGAGTACTAGCAATCAGCCCCAGCATTTT
>TRBV6-6|.|.|TRBJ2-7
CASSYSSGRDEQYF
TGTGCCAGCAGTTACTCTTCAGGTCGGGACGAGCAGTACTTC
>TRBV6-2/TRBV6-3|.|.|TRBJ2-2
CASSWRPNTGELLF
TGTGCCAGCAGTTGGAGACCGAACACCGGGGAGCTGCTTTTT
>TRBV10-3|TRBD1|few|TRBJ1-2
CAIKPGQGDYGYTF
TGTGCCATCAAACCAGGACAGGGTGACTATGGCTACACCTTC
>TRBV7-8|TRBD1|.|TRBJ1-2
CASSFKGNRGGYTF
TGTGCCAGCAGCTTCAAGGGGAACAGGGGTGGCTACACCTTC
>TRBV12-3/TRBV12-4|.|.|TRBJ1-6
CASGRTGSYNSPLHF
TGTGCCAGCGGCAGAACAGGATCCTATAATTCACCCCTCCACTTT
>TRBV7-2|.|few|TRBJ2-3
CASSNPSADTQYF
TGTGCCAGCAGCAATCCTAGCGCAGATACGCAGTATTTT
>TRBV7-2|.|.|TRBJ1-1
CASSLTWGLAFF
TGTGCCAGCAGCCTCACGTGGGGGCTGGCTTTCTTT
>TRBV20-1|.|few|TRBJ2-7
CSARGSYEQYF
TGCAGTGCTAGAGGCTCCTACGAGCAGTACTTC
>TRBV28|.|.|TRBJ2-7
CASSLGSGGVLDEQYF
TGTGCCAGCAGTTTGGGGTCCGGGGGCGTATTGGACGAGCAGTACTTC
>TRBV4-2|.|.|TRBJ1-1
CASSQDLRGDEAFF
TGTGCCAGCAGCCAAGATCTTCGGGGGGATGAAGCTTTCTTT
>TRBV9|.|.|TRBJ1-1
CASSENQGFTEAFF
TGTGCCAGCAGCGAAAACCAGGGGTTCACTGAAGCTTTCTTT
>TRBV20-1|.|.|TRBJ1-1
CSARDRTSGVRAEAFF
TGCAGTGCTAGAGATCGAACTTCAGGGGTTCGGGCTGAAGCTTTCTTT
>TRBV5-1|.|many|TRBJ2-2
CASRPYTGELFF
TGCGCCAGCAGGCCGTATACCGGGGAGCTGTTTTTT
>TRBV6-5|.|.|TRBJ2-5
CASRTPLDNQETQYF
TGTGCCAGCAGGACCCCCCTAGACAACCAAGAGACCCAGTACTTC